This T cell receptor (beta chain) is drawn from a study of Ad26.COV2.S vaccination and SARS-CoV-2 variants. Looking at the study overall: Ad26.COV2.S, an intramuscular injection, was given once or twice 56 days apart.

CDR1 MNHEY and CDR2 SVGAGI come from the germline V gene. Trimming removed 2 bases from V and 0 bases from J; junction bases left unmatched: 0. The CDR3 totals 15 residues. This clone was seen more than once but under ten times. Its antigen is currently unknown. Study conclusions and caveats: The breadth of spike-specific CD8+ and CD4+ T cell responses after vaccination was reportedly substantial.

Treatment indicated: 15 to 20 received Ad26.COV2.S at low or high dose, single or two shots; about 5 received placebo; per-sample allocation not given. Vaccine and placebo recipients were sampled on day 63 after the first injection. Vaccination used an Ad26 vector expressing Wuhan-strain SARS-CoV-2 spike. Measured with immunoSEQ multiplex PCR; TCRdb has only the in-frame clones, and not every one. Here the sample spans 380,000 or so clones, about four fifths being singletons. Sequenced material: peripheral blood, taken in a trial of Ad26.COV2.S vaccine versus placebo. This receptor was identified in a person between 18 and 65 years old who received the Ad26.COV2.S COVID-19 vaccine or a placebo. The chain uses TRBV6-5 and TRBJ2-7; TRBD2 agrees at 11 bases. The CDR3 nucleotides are TGTGCCAGCAGTTACACTAGCGGGAGCTCCTACGAGCAGTACTTC. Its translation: CASSYTSGSSYEQYF.